This TCR beta chain was captured in a study of tumor and adjacent non-tumor tissue in lung cancer. Whole-study context: There were approximately twelve adenocarcinoma, a couple of squamous cell carcinoma and 1 small cell lung cancer cases.

This clonotype was observed a single time. The conserved phenylalanine or tryptophan is not found at the CDR3 terminus, so this likely reflects a read error. The library came from three nested PCR rounds adapted from ARM-PCR protocols. TCRdb analysed the multiplex PCR reads with MiXCR anew, one entry per CDR3 protein. The sample includes 98,000 or so distinct CDR3 sequences, approximately 80% of them seen just once. This sample's RNA came from whole unsorted tissue. More than 3 cm separated this lung sample from the edge of the tumor. Germline CDR1 SGHAT, CDR2 FQNNGV. V gave up 7 bases and J gave up 0 bases, with 25 bases separating them. The CDR3 covers 19 residues.

The chain links TRBV11-2 to TRBJ2-1, with a possible D match to TRBD1 (6 bases). The sequenced sample was distant non-tumor lung tissue. This TCR was sampled from a man in his 60s with small cell lung cancer. In DNA, the CDR3 is TGTGCCAGCACCTATATATTGGGGGCAGACACGTGCTCCTACAATGAGCAGTTCATC. It is translated as CASTYILGADTCSYNEQFI.